This T cell receptor (beta chain) derives from a study of blood T cell repertoires in COVID-19 (dated by TCRdb to about 2020). As for the study more broadly: The collaborator samples originated in the United States, Italy and Spain and spanned the acute and convalescent phases of COVID-19. The material from the prospective study consisted of cDNA or gDNA derived from T cells, B-cell-depleted T cells, or PBMCs. Subjects who had been exposed to COVID-19, were actively infected with it, or had recovered from it provided the deeply sampled blood TCRbeta repertoires that made up the dataset. A freely available public database, intended as a resource for researchers studying the immune response to SARS-CoV-2, is where the repertoires were released. Samples were obtained from the ongoing ImmuneRACE study (first 160 participants) and from 1,000 to 1,500 subjects provided by 6 global collaborators. Nearly every sample came with metadata listing a de-identified subject ID, COVID-19 status, age in years and sex. HLA class I and class II types, where available, came from metadata supplied by the sample provider rather than from assay-based typing. What the study reported, not specific to this receptor: The quantity of clinical and demographic metadata differed by source and by participant and was supplied without curation.

Each collaborating institution followed its own protocols to collect whole blood in K2EDTA tubes. For TCRbeta analysis, collaborators shipped samples as frozen whole blood, isolated PBMCs, or DNA extracted from either of those sample types. TCRbeta CDR3 regions were amplified from genomic DNA using the immunoSEQ Assay, a bias-controlled multiplex PCR. Per the original workflow: The number of nucleated cells in each sample was estimated by amplification of reference gene primers within the assay. To quantify the absolute abundance of each unique TCRbeta CDR3 rearrangement, sequence reads were collapsed and filtered. For each sample, productive Simpson clonality was calculated by taking the square root of Simpson's diversity index across productive rearrangements. The table was pulled from immuneACCESS by TCRdb, which kept in-frame rearrangements only. Such tables lose some clones; where checked, under half of the loss comes from unresolved V genes, and the rest has no known cause. That table supplies the V and J calls and clone size; D and trimming were determined from the DNA. This sample comprises under 85,000 clones, 65% to 85% of them detected only once. Approximately 5.8% of the sample rests with the top ten.

This clone has only a few counts. Its antigen remains undetermined. Base qualities are not recorded, but no much larger clone differs from it by a single base. From the cysteine up to the phenylalanine, the CDR3 has a length of 15 residues. Solely the CDR3 DNA is kept, with 45 bases framed from the first base. According to the germline V gene, CDR1 reads SGDLS and CDR2 reads YYNGEE. The V end gives up 7 bases and the J end 3 bases, leaving 9 bases in the junction not matched to a gene. The sequence links TRBV9 to TRBJ2-3; 9 of the junction bases match TRBD2. This TCR was recovered from a man between 60 and 75 years old with active or convalescent COVID-19. Source material: peripheral blood. The nucleotide sequence reads TGTGCCAGCGACAAGGTGGCGGGGGGGACAGATACGCAGTATTTT. Its product reads: CASDKVAGGTDTQYF.